The source of this TCR beta chain is a study of OX40 agonist ivuxolimab in advanced cancers. General notes on the study: Ivuxolimab was a fully human IgG2 agonistic monoclonal antibody targeting the costimulatory receptor OX40 (CD134). In the dose-escalation cohort, around four fifths of patients were male, and the mean age was roughly 60 years with a range of roughly 23 to 79. Intravenous ivuxolimab was administered to patients every 2 weeks at six dose levels: 0.01, 0.1, 0.3, 1.5, 3 and 10 mg/kg. Patients were allowed to have had prior anti-PD-1, anti-PD-L1 or anti-CTLA-4 therapy, and approximately 40% of the dose-escalation patients had been treated with checkpoint inhibitors. Of the roughly 52 dose-escalation patients, hepatocellular carcinoma was present in 19, melanoma in around 15, renal cell carcinoma in 9 and head and neck cancer in 9. The paper describes the monotherapy dose-escalation part (N = 52 patients) of the phase I trial of ivuxolimab. Partial responses occurred in three dose-escalation patients, of whom one had hepatocellular carcinoma and two had cutaneous melanoma. Peripheral TCRbeta sequencing was intended to test whether TCR sequence diversity was altered and clonal T-cell expansion was caused by ivuxolimab.

Patients with autoimmune disease history or receiving systemic immunosuppression were excluded from the trial. Peripheral blood for TCR sequencing was collected from all dose cohorts at baseline, on cycle 4 day 1, and on cycle 7 day 1. The samples were drawn from a first-in-human, open-label, multicenter phase I dose-escalation trial of ivuxolimab. Adults with locally advanced or metastatic head and neck squamous cell, hepatocellular, melanoma or renal cell carcinoma were enrolled in the trial. Before TCR sequencing, CD4+ T cells and CD8+ T cells were sorted from peripheral blood as separate populations. Clipping removes 0 bases from V and 0 bases from J, with 1 as the unmatched junction base count. The CDR3 spans 16 residues, from the cysteine through the phenylalanine. Only the CDR3 DNA is retained, 48 bases long and in frame from the first base. CDR1 and CDR2, looked up from the germline V gene (reference sequence), are SEHNR and FQNEAQ.

Points on this clone: Which antigen it targets is not known. Nothing much larger sits one base from this clone, and base qualities are not available.

The study at large found these results: Low levels of normalized T-cell clonal expansion were also seen in some patients who did not respond. In partial responders in the 0.1-3.0 mg/kg groups, normalized peripheral clonal expansion was found to be among the lowest, especially among CD8+ T cells. Antigen specificity was not determined for the clonally expanded peripheral T cells. At doses of 0.1 to 3.0 mg/kg, clonal expansion of both CD4+ and CD8+ T cells in blood was seen between baseline and week 6. On average, CD8+ T cells showed more expanded clones than CD4+ T cells after ivuxolimab.

Genomic DNA was isolated from the sorted cells so that the TCRbeta CDR3 region could be sequenced. The immunoSEQ Assay was used for sequencing of TCRbeta CDR3 regions. TCRdb mirrors the immuneACCESS table, restricted to in-frame sequences. Some clones are absent from its copies; in checked studies, under half trace to an unresolved V gene, and the reason for the others is unknown. The sample data list tens of thousands of clones, and about 87% of these were observed just once. The ten largest clones represent roughly 0.5% of the sample. The input for sequencing was CD4+ or CD8+ T cells sorted from blood, taken in a trial of the OX40 agonist ivuxolimab. The rearrangement combines TRBV7-9 with TRBJ2-2; TRBD1 aligns with 7 central bases. This TCR came from an adult with an advanced solid tumor such as melanoma, head and neck, liver or kidney cancer. The CDR3 protein sequence reads: CASSLAGTANTGELFF. The sequenced DNA is TGTGCCAGCAGCTTAGCCGGGACAGCGAACACCGGGGAGCTGTTTTTT.